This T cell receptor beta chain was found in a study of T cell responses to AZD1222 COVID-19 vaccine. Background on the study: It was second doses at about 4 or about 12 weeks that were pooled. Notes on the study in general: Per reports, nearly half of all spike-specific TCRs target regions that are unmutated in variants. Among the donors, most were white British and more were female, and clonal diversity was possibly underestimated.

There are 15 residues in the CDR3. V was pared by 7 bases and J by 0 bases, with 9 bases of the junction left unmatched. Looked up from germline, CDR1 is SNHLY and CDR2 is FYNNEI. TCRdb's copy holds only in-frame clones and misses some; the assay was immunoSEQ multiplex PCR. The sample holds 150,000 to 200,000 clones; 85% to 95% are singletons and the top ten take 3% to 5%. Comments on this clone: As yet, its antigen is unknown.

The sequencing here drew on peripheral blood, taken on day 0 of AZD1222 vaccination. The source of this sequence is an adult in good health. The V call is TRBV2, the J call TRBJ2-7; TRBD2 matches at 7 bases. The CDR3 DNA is TGTGCCAGCACCTCAAGAGCGGGGAGCTCCTACGAGCAGTACTTC. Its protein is CASTSRAGSSYEQYF.